This TCR beta chain was recorded in a study of T cells in Graves' hyperthyroidism and ophthalmopathy. Study details: Peripheral blood draws took place at initial diagnosis, ahead of any treatment. General study findings and limits: Ophthalmopathy and stable hyperthyroidism were told apart by a 13 V-J model. Peripheral blood also featured most of the thyroid clonotypes expanded above 0.001.

This clonotype appeared many times. The antigen is unknown. Researchers amplified the TCR beta CDR3 regions from RNA transcripts. The HTBI primer set served for first-round RT-PCR of the TCR CDR3. TCRdb used MiXCR to reprocess the multiplex PCR reads, holding one entry per CDR3 protein. The data contain around 290,000 distinct CDR3 sequences, roughly 13% of them singletons. V gave up 2 bases and J gave up 3 bases, with 14 bases separating them. Germline V gives CDR1 SGHKS, CDR2 YYEKEE (reference sequence). The CDR3 runs 15 residues. Graves' hyperthyroidism qualified as stable when ophthalmopathy did not progress within 18 months.

This sequence was found in a middle-aged woman with Graves' hyperthyroidism. Sequencing was carried out using blood. The J gene is TRBJ1-1, the V gene TRBV5-5, with D perhaps TRBD1 (5 bases). DNA for the CDR3: TGTGCCAGCAGCTTCTCTTGGGGGGGTGACACTGAAGCTTTCTTT. It yields the protein CASSFSWGGDTEAFF.